This T cell receptor beta chain is drawn from a study of blood T cell repertoires in COVID-19. Across the study: There were acute and convalescent COVID-19 samples, and they came from the United States, Italy and Spain.

The germline V gene has CDR1 LNHDA and CDR2 SQIVND (reference sequence). The CDR3 consists of 15 residues. J was trimmed by 1 base and V by 5 bases; bases with no gene match: 5. Using immunoSEQ multiplex PCR, the repertoire was profiled, and TCRdb retains in-frame clones only, with some absent. This table holds under 200,000 clones, about 90% found once. This chain connects TRBV19 to TRBJ2-3, with 8 bases aligning to TRBD1. The material sequenced was peripheral blood. The clonotype comes from a man aged 55 to 69 with active or convalescent COVID-19. In nucleotides, the CDR3 is TGTGCCAGTAGTCCGGACAGGGCAGGCACAGATACGCAGTATTTT. This sequence encodes CASSPDRAGTDTQYF.